A selection of T cell receptor beta chains follows, all from one sample in a study of T cells after yellow fever vaccination. Using its own MiXCR run on the 5' RACE reads, TCRdb lists one record per CDR3 protein. Of around 590,000 distinct CDR3 sequences in the sample, more than 9% are singletons; the top ten hold about 15%. The sequencing used PBMCs, collected on the day of the yellow fever booster vaccination. These receptors were obtained from a man aged 25-40 years who received the YFV17D yellow fever vaccine. The CDR3 runs from the conserved cysteine through the conserved F or W. The D gene is left open where the match is weak. Part of the rows lack a size; the others show once, few, many or a class for expanded clones.

TRBJ2-1 | NA | TRBV9 | NA | TGTGCCAGCAGCGTAGAGGGGATTTCGGCCTCCTACAATGAGCAGTTCTTC | CASSVEGISASYNEQFF
TRBJ2-3 | NA | TRBV7-6 | NA | TGTGCCAGCAGCAACCAAGGCAAAGGGGACACAGATACGCAGTATTTT | CASSNQGKGDTDTQYF
TRBJ2-1 | NA | TRBV10-3 | TRBD2 | TGTGCCATCAGTGAGGAGAGACTAGCGGGAAACTCACTCAATGAGCAGTTCTTC | CAISEERLAGNSLNEQFF
TRBJ1-2 | many | TRBV6-5 | NA | TGTGCCAGCAGTTACTCGGGACTGGGGGCTGGCTACACCTTC | CASSYSGLGAGYTF
TRBJ2-3 | NA | TRBV5-5 | TRBD2 | TGTGCCAGCAGCGCCGGGACTAGCGGGAGAAGGGGCACAGATACGCAGTATTTT | CASSAGTSGRRGTDTQYF
TRBJ2-1 | few | TRBV20-1 | NA | TGCAGTGCTAGAAAGGGGGGACCAGCGTCCTCCTACAATGAGCAGTTCTTC | CSARKGGPASSYNEQFF
TRBJ2-1 | NA | TRBV20-1 | TRBD2 | TGCAGTGCTCACGGACTAGTTCCCCGCAATGAGCAGTTCTTC | CSAHGLVPRNEQFF
TRBJ2-1 | NA | TRBV5-1 | TRBD1 | TGCGCCAGCAGCAGACAGGGGGCTGGGACTAACCTCTACAATGAGCAGTTCTTC | CASSRQGAGTNLYNEQFF
TRBJ2-2 | NA | TRBV19 | NA | TGTGCCAGCAGGAGAGATAGTAGCACCGGGGAGCTGTTTTTT | CASRRDSSTGELFF
TRBJ2-3 | NA | TRBV28 | NA | TGTGCCAGCAGACCCATTGGGGCGTTTGCAGATACGCAGTATTTT | CASRPIGAFADTQYF
TRBJ2-7 | NA | TRBV7-2 | NA | TGTGCCAGCAAAGGGGGCGGGAAAAACTACGAGCAGTACTTC | CASKGGGKNYEQYF
TRBJ2-1 | few | TRBV6-1 | NA | TGTGCCAGCAGTGTCCGGCGGGGCTCGGGCAATGAGCAGTTCTTC | CASSVRRGSGNEQFF
TRBJ2-1 | few | TRBV15 | NA | TGTGCCACCAGCAGAGACACATACAATGAGCAGTTCTTC | CATSRDTYNEQFF
TRBJ2-7 | few | TRBV6-5 | NA | TGTGCCAGCAGTTACGGCGTCAGGAAGACCAACGAGCAGTACTTC | CASSYGVRKTNEQYF
TRBJ1-5 | few | TRBV10-3 | NA | TGTGCCATCAGTGACAGTAATACGCCCCAGCATTTT | CAISDSNTPQHF
TRBJ2-7 | many | TRBV15 | NA | TGTGCCACCAGCGTCGCAGGCTACGAGCAGTACTTC | CATSVAGYEQYF
TRBJ2-1 | NA | TRBV20-1 | TRBD2 | TGCAGTGCCCCGGGGGAGGGTGACAATGAGCAGTTCTTC | CSAPGEGDNEQFF
TRBJ2-3 | few | TRBV7-3 | NA | TGTGCCAGCAGCTTAACGCCGTTAGGGGGAGATACGCAGTATTTT | CASSLTPLGGDTQYF
TRBJ1-6 | NA | TRBV20-1 | NA | TGCAGTGCTAGTGCCCTCCGAGGTACCTCCTATAATTCACCCCTCCACTTT | CSASALRGTSYNSPLHF
TRBJ1-5 | many | TRBV29-1 | TRBD1 | TGCAGCGTTGGACAGGGGCTTAATCAGCCCCAGCATTTT | CSVGQGLNQPQHF
TRBJ2-7 | NA | TRBV12-3/TRBV12-4 | TRBD2 | TGTGCCAGCAGTTTAGCCGGCCTAGCGGTTTCTACCTGGTACGAGCAGTACTTC | CASSLAGLAVSTWYEQYF
TRBJ1-4 | few | TRBV14 | TRBD1 | TGTGCCAGCAGCCGGCTGACAGGGGTTTATGAAAAACTGTTTTTT | CASSRLTGVYEKLFF
TRBJ2-4 | NA | TRBV29-1 | TRBD2 | TGCAGCGTTCTATTTGGGACTAGCGGGATGGCGAGCATTCAGTACTTC | CSVLFGTSGMASIQYF
TRBJ2-1 | NA | TRBV27 | TRBD2 | TGTGCCAGCAGCACCGCTAGCGGGAGCCTCCCATCGAAGCAGTTCTTC | CASSTASGSLPSKQFF
TRBJ2-3 | few | TRBV20-1 | TRBD1 | TGCAGTGCGGAGGGGGACAGGGGGAGGAGAAGCACAGATACGCAGTATTTT | CSAEGDRGRRSTDTQYF
TRBJ1-1 | NA | TRBV13 | NA | TGTGCCAGCACCTTGCCGACAAGCATGAACACTGAAGCTTTCTTT | CASTLPTSMNTEAFF
TRBJ2-7 | NA | TRBV12-3/TRBV12-4 | NA | TGTGCCAGCAGTTTTGGGAGGGAGCAGTACTTC | CASSFGREQYF
TRBJ2-3 | NA | TRBV7-9 | NA | TGTGCCAGCAGCTTAGCGGGTGATGTAGAGGATACGCAGTATTTT | CASSLAGDVEDTQYF
TRBJ2-7 | NA | TRBV6-5 | NA | TGTGCCGGCAGTTACCGGAGAGACCGAGGATCCTACGAGCAGTACTTC | CAGSYRRDRGSYEQYF
TRBJ2-7 | few | TRBV5-1 | NA | TGCGCCAGCCAAAACAGGAAAGGATACGAGCAGTACTTC | CASQNRKGYEQYF
TRBJ2-7 | many | TRBV12-3/TRBV12-4 | NA | TGTGCCAGCAGTTTTAAGCGGGTGAGAATCTACGAGCAGTACTTC | CASSFKRVRIYEQYF
TRBJ2-1 | NA | TRBV7-9 | TRBD1 | TGTGCCAGCAGCTCCGGACAGGGGACCTACAATGAGCAGTTCTTC | CASSSGQGTYNEQFF
TRBJ2-1 | few | TRBV7-2 | NA | TGTGCCAGCAGCCCTTGGGGGGCTAGCAATGAGCAGTTCTTC | CASSPWGASNEQFF
TRBJ2-1 | few | TRBV20-1 | TRBD1 | TGCAGGGTTACTCCGGGACAGGGGGCGGGGTACTACAATGAGCAGTTCTTC | CRVTPGQGAGYYNEQFF
TRBJ2-7 | few | TRBV6-2/TRBV6-3 | TRBD2 | TGTGCCAGCAGTTACTCATTTGTCGGACGGGGAACGGGACTAGATTACGAGCAGTACTTC | CASSYSFVGRGTGLDYEQYF
TRBJ2-5 | few | TRBV5-6 | NA | TGTGCCAGCAGCCTGACTGCCTCGGGAGAGACCCAGTACTTC | CASSLTASGETQYF
TRBJ2-2 | NA | TRBV19 | NA | TGTGCCAGTAGTATAGACAGAAGGTTAACCGGGGAGCTGTTTTTT | CASSIDRRLTGELFF
TRBJ2-7 | few | TRBV12-3/TRBV12-4 | NA | TGTGCCAGCAGTTTACGGCAGGGGAGTAACGAGCAGTACTTC | CASSLRQGSNEQYF
TRBJ2-2 | few | TRBV7-6 | TRBD1 | TGTGCCAGCAGCTTAGGCGGACAGGGGTTCATGAAAAACACCGGGGAGCTGTTTTTT | CASSLGGQGFMKNTGELFF
TRBJ2-1 | NA | TRBV6-2/TRBV6-3 | TRBD2 | TGTGCCAGCAGACCGGGGACTAGCGGGTACTACAATGAGCAGTTCTTC | CASRPGTSGYYNEQFF
TRBJ2-3 | few | TRBV6-1 | NA | TGTGCCAGCAGTCAATTGCGTGGGGGCTTCAGCACAGATACGCAGTATTTT | CASSQLRGGFSTDTQYF
TRBJ2-2 | NA | TRBV12-3/TRBV12-4 | TRBD2 | TGTGCCAGCAGTCGAAGCGGGGGGGGCACCGGGGAGCTGTTTTTT | CASSRSGGGTGELFF
TRBJ2-1 | NA | TRBV23-1 | NA | TGCGCCAGCAGTCAATCCCGGGGCTCGAGCTCCTACAATGAGCAGTTCTTC | CASSQSRGSSSYNEQFF
TRBJ1-1 | NA | TRBV29-1 | TRBD1 | TGCAGCGTTATTAGGGACAGGGATTACCTAGCTTTCTTT | CSVIRDRDYLAFF
TRBJ2-1 | few | TRBV15 | NA | TGTGCCACCAGCAGAGATCGCGGGGCTGAGCAGTTCTTC | CATSRDRGAEQFF
TRBJ1-5 | NA | TRBV11-2 | TRBD1 | TGTGCCAGCAGCTTGGGACAGTTCTATCAGCCCCAGCATTTT | CASSLGQFYQPQHF
TRBJ2-7 | NA | TRBV20-1 | NA | TGCAGTGCTAGAGGGACACCACCACTTAAAGAGCAGTACTTC | CSARGTPPLKEQYF
TRBJ2-3 | NA | TRBV29-1 | TRBD2 | TGCAGCGTTGACGCGGGAGGGGGCACAGATACGCAGTATTTT | CSVDAGGGTDTQYF
TRBJ2-2 | few | TRBV28 | NA | TGTGCCAGCAGTTTACCCCGCGGCGGAGCGGGCGCGAACACCGGGGAGCTGTTTTTT | CASSLPRGGAGANTGELFF
TRBJ2-3 | few | TRBV20-1 | NA | TGCAGTGCTTACCAGGGGTTAGATACGCAGTATTTT | CSAYQGLDTQYF
TRBJ2-7 | NA | TRBV5-1 | TRBD2 | TGCGCCAGCAGCCCCGCCTTTGTGAGGGGGACTAGCGACGAGCAGTACTTC | CASSPAFVRGTSDEQYF